One and the same sample provided the 14 T cell receptor beta chains below, sequenced in a study of T-cell memory formation after mild COVID-19 listed by TCRdb under 2021. Preparation of the library involved 5' RACE. Sequencing was carried out with an Illumina NovaSeq 6000. TCRdb redid the processing of the public reads, applying fastp at Q25 and MiXCR, and retained in-frame beta chains. Duplicate CDR3 protein sequences are folded into a single record with the most common DNA and genes. Here the sample has a few hundred thousand distinct CDR3 sequences; about 20% occur a single time. The top ten clones comprise approximately 8% of the sample. Input material: PBMCs or a T cell subset sorted from them (not recorded which). All receptors derive from an adult woman who had mild COVID-19 (a few samples of this study predate the infection). The sample titles of this study are shuffled in the database, so cell type and time point are left out; the donor was told from shared clones.

This chain joins TRBV7-3 and TRBJ1-2, with D possibly TRBD1 on 5 matching bases. Germline CDR1 and CDR2: SGHTA and FQGTGA. This CDR3 spans 13 amino acids. Trimming pared 5 bases from V and 4 bases from J, leaving 11 bases between. This chain's CDR3 is CASSARGRYGYTF. CDR3 in DNA: TGTGCCAGCAGCGCAAGGGGCCGCTATGGCTACACCTTC. The full variable domain, with the rest looked up from reference TRBV7-3 and TRBJ1-2, is GAGVSQTPSNKVTEKGKYVELRCDPISGHTALYWYRQSLGQGPEFLIYFQGTGAADDSGLPNDRFFAVRPEGSVSTLKIQRTERGDSAVYLCASSARGRYGYTFGSGTRLTVV.

The chain joins TRBV27 to TRBJ2-7; 12 nucleotides align to TRBD2. Germline V gene sequence: CDR1 MNHEY, CDR2 SMNVEV (reference sequence). The CDR3 has 14 amino acids. The V gene end was trimmed by 7 bases and the J gene end by 5 bases; junction bases not matched to a gene: 6. This chain's CDR3 is CASIVTSGGNEQYF. CDR3 in DNA: TGTGCCAGCATTGTGACTAGCGGGGGCAACGAGCAGTACTTC.

The chain recombines TRBV9 with TRBJ1-1; TRBD1 matches at 10 bases. J lost 9 bases, V lost 3 bases, and 20 bases had no gene match. The CDR3 is made up of 18 amino acids. Germline V gene data show CDR1 as SGDLS and CDR2 as YYNGEE. CDR3: CASSAYPGTGESVRQAFF. The CDR3 DNA sequence: TGTGCCAGCAGCGCGTACCCCGGGACAGGGGAATCGGTCCGCCAAGCTTTCTTT. Filled out from reference TRBV9 and TRBJ1-1, the complete variable domain reads DSGVTQTPKHLITATGQRVTLRCSPRSGDLSVYWYQQSLDQGLQFLIQYYNGEERAKGNILERFSAQQFPDLHSELNLSSLELGDSALYFCASSAYPGTGESVRQAFFGQGTRLTVV.

V gene TRBV5-1 combines with J gene TRBJ2-7; TRBD1 is a possible D gene (5 bases). Trimming took off 4 bases at V and 7 bases at J, with 15 bases between the two ends. The CDR3 has 13 amino acids. Germline V gene sequence: CDR1 SGHRS, CDR2 YFSETQ. CDR3 sequence reads: CASSGTQGREQYF. The CDR3 nucleotides read TGCGCCAGCAGCGGAACTCAGGGTCGGGAGCAGTACTTC.

This clonotype came up a few times. The chain combines TRBV12-3 or TRBV12-4 with TRBJ1-1, with 7 bases matching TRBD1. CDR3 length equals 14 residues. V was pared by 3 bases and J by 4 bases, with 5 bases of the junction left unmatched. CDR3 bases: TGTGCCAGCAGTTTGTCGCAGGGGGTCACTGAAGCTTTCTTT. Translating it yields CASSLSQGVTEAFF.

There are a few counts of this clonotype. V gene TRBV20-1 combines with J gene TRBJ2-1; no firm D call. CDR1 is DFQATT and CDR2 is SNEGSKA in the germline V gene (reference sequence). The CDR3 has 14 residues. V was clipped by 6 bases and J by 5 bases, with 17 bases between them. The CDR3 region is CSAPRRQVNNEQFF. DNA for the CDR3: TGCAGTGCCCCCCGCCGGCAGGTAAACAATGAGCAGTTCTTC.

In this sample, this clonotype turned up a few times. The junction departs from germline at one end; a sequencing error may be responsible. V is TRBV27 and J is TRBJ2-1; D gene unclear. Germline loops: CDR1 MNHEY, CDR2 SMNVEV (reference sequence). The CDR3 totals 14 residues. The DNA for the CDR3 is TGTGCCAGCAGTTTATTGGGGTCCTCCAATGAGCAGTTCTTC. Protein sequence: CASSLLGSSNEQFF.

This chain links TRBV18 with TRBJ2-7; a weak D match, TRBD1 (7 bases). CDR1 and CDR2 from the germline V gene are KGHSH and LQKENI. The CDR3 runs to 13 residues. The V gene lost 6 bases and the J gene lost 6 bases, with 15 bases spanning the gap. The CDR3 DNA reads TGTGCCAGCTCCAGGGGGGTCACTCGCGAGCAGTACTTC. Protein: CASSRGVTREQYF.

The chain combines TRBV24-1 with TRBJ1-1; D remains ambiguous. V lost 6 bases, J lost 5 bases, and 6 bases lay in between. There are 11 residues in the CDR3. Germline CDR1 and CDR2: KGHDR and SFDVKD. The CDR3 region is CATSLGTEAFF. The CDR3 nucleotides read TGTGCCACCAGTTTGGGGACTGAAGCTTTCTTT.

The V and J genes are TRBV7-9 and TRBJ2-5, with 15 positions matching TRBD2. J was trimmed by 5 bases and V by 1 base; bases with no gene match: 8. Germline V CDR1 and CDR2: SEHNR, FQNEAQ (reference sequence). This CDR3 has 18 residues. Written as DNA, the CDR3 is TGTGCCAGCAGCTTAGAAGGACTAGCGGGGGGGCTTCGGGAGACCCAGTACTTC. It is translated as CASSLEGLAGGLRETQYF. Looking up the rest from reference TRBV7-9 and TRBJ2-5 gives the full variable domain: DTGVSQNPRHKITKRGQNVTFRCDPISEHNRLYWYRQTLGQGPEFLTYFQNEAQLEKSRLLSDRFSAERPKGSFSTLEIQRTEQGDSAMYLCASSLEGLAGGLRETQYFGPGTRLLVL.

The gene calls are TRBV5-1 and TRBJ1-2; D is possibly TRBD1 (6 bases). Trimming cost V 5 bases and J 4 bases, with 12 bases left between them. Looked up from germline, CDR1 is SGHRS and CDR2 is YFSETQ. CDR3 length: 13 amino acids. This chain's CDR3 is CASREGQTYGYTF. CDR3 in DNA: TGCGCCAGCAGGGAAGGACAGACCTATGGCTACACCTTC.

This clonotype was counted between two and nine times. This chain connects TRBV11-2 to TRBJ1-1, with a weak D call TRBD1 (5 bases). The V and J ends lost 7 bases and 4 bases respectively, with 13 bases between them. The CDR3 spans 13 residues. Germline V gives CDR1 SGHAT, CDR2 FQNNGV. CDR3 protein: CASTSLGGTEAFF. CDR3 DNA sequence: TGTGCCAGCACCTCCCTGGGGGGCACTGAAGCTTTCTTT.

This clonotype was counted a few times. The genes are TRBV7-2 and TRBJ2-1, with D uncertain. Germline-derived CDR1 and CDR2 are SGHTA and FQGNSA. The CDR3 is made up of 14 amino acids. V was shortened by 1 base and J by 4 bases, with 8 bases between the two germline ends. The CDR3 reads CASSLGPNYNEQFF. CDR3 coding DNA: TGTGCCAGCAGCTTAGGGCCCAATTACAATGAGCAGTTCTTC.

The gene calls are TRBV5-6 and TRBJ2-5; 13 bases line up with TRBD2. The CDR3 covers 20 residues. V lost 4 bases to trimming and J lost 5 bases; unmatched junction nucleotides: 20. Germline CDR1 is SGHDT and CDR2 is YYEEEE. CDR3 amino acids: CASSPNSGLAGSFQGETQYF. The CDR3 DNA follows: TGTGCCAGCAGCCCAAATTCGGGACTAGCGGGATCCTTCCAGGGGGAGACCCAGTACTTC.